This T cell receptor beta chain was documented in a study of beta chain features in type 1 diabetes. Study-level points and caveats: For patients and controls alike, PCR might favor shorter templates to the same degree. For patients, the naive, central memory and Treg TCRB repertoires appeared more alike than for healthy donors.

Sequenced material consisted of expressed TCRB transcripts (all of the isolated RNA was reverse transcribed). Clones were sequenced by immunoSEQ multiplex PCR, and TCRdb holds only the in-frame ones, with some missing. The sample shows roughly 350,000 clones, approximately 9.9% of them seen only once. CDR1 SGHTA and CDR2 FQGNSA come from the germline V gene. The CDR3 has 14 amino acids. The V segment lost 5 bases and the J segment 5 bases; nucleotides outside the gene matches: 4. This clone was seen a handful of times. The antigen remains unidentified. The source is a young woman in good health. This chain joins TRBV7-2 and TRBJ1-5; 9 bases are a match to TRBD1. Sequenced material: naive CD4+ T cells from blood. The CDR3 region is CASSLTGGYQPQHF. The CDR3, as DNA: TGTGCCAGCAGCCTTACAGGGGGCTATCAGCCCCAGCATTTT.